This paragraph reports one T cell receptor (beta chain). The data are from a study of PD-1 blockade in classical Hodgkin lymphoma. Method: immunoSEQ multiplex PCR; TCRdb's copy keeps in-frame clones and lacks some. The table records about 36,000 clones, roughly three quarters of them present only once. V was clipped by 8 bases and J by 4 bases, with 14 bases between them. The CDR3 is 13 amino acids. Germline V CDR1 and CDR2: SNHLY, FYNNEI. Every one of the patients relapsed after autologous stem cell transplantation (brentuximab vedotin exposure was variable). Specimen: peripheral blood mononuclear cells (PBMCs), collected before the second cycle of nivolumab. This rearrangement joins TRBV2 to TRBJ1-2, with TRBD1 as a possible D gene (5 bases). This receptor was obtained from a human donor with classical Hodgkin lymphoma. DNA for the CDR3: TGTGCCAGCGCTCGACAGCCCCGCTATGGCTACACCTTC. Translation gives CASARQPRYGYTF.